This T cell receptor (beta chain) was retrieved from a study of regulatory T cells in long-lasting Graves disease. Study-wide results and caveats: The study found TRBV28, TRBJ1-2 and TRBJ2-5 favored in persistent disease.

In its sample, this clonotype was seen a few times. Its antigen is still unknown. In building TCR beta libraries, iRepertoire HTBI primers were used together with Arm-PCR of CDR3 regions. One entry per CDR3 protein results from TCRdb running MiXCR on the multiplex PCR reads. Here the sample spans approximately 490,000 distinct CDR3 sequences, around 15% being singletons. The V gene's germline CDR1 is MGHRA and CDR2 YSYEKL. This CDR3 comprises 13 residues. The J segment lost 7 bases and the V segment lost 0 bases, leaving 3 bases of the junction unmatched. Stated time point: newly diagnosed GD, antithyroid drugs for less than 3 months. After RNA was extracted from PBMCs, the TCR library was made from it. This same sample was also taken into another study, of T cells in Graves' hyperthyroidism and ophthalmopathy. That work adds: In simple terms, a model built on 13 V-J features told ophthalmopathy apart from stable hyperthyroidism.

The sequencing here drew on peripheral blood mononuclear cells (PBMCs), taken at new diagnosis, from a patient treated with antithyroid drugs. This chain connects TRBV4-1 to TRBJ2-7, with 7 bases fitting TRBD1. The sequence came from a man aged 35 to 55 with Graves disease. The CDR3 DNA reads TGCGCCAGCAGCCAAGAGGACAGGAGGGAGCAGTACTTC. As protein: CASSQEDRREQYF.